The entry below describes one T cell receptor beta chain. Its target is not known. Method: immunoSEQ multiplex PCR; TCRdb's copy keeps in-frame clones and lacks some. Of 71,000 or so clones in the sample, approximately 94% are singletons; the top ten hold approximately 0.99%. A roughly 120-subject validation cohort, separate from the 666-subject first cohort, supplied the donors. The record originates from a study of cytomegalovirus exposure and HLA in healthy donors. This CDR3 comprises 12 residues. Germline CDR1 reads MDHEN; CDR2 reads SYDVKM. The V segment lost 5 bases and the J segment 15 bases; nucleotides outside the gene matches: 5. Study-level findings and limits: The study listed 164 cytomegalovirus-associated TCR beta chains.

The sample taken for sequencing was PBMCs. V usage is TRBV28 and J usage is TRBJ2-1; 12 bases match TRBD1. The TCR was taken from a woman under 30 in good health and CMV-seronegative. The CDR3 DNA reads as TGTGCCAGCAGTCGGGGACAGGGGGCCCGGTTCTTC. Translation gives CASSRGQGARFF.